These 25 T cell receptor beta chains were all obtained from the same sample, sequenced in a study of early T cells in non-severe SARS-CoV-2 infection. TCRdb used MiXCR to reprocess the 5' RACE reads, holding one entry per CDR3 protein. The repertoire holds approximately 77,000 distinct CDR3 sequences, with 9.5% to 15% as singletons. Sequenced material: whole blood, taken at baseline. These receptors were collected from an adult who was a healthcare worker with PCR-confirmed SARS-CoV-2 infection or an uninfected control (not recorded which). The donor label of this sample is uncertain.

In this sample, this clonotype turned up many times. The chain joins TRBV20-1 to TRBJ2-7; D is ambiguous. CDR3 length: 11 amino acids. Germline V gene lookup returns CDR1 DFQATT and CDR2 SNEGSKA (reference sequence). V lost 2 bases, J lost 5 bases, and 7 bases lay in between. Written as DNA, the CDR3 is TGCAGTGCTAGACTTATTGACGAGCAGTACTTC. Its protein is CSARLIDEQYF.

This chain joins TRBV6-2 or TRBV6-3 and TRBJ1-1, with D perhaps matching TRBD1 (5 bases). The germline gives CDR1 MNHEY, CDR2 SVGEGT. V lost 6 bases and J lost 8, with 13 bases in between. The CDR3 runs to 12 residues. DNA of the CDR3: TGTGCCAGCAGCTCCTTGTGGGGGGAAGCTTTCTTT. Residues: CASSSLWGEAFF.

This clonotype was detected ten times or more. This chain joins TRBV11-2 and TRBJ1-2; 10 bases match TRBD1. Germline V gene data show CDR1 as SGHAT and CDR2 as FQNNGV. J gave up 7 bases and V 5 bases, and 7 bases lay outside the gene matches. The CDR3 sequence is 14 residues long. The CDR3 here is CASSTDRGLGGYTF. CDR3 nucleotides: TGTGCCAGCAGCACCGACAGGGGGCTGGGTGGCTACACCTTC.

This chain links TRBV4-1 with TRBJ1-2; D may be TRBD1 (6 bases). Germline loops: CDR1 MGHRA, CDR2 YSYEKL. V was pared by 3 bases and J by 6 bases, with 23 bases between. The CDR3 covers 17 residues. CDR3 DNA sequence: TGCGCCAGCAGCCACCGCCCCGGGGGCATCCCCTCTGATGGCTACACCTTC. Protein product: CASSHRPGGIPSDGYTF.

Comments on this clonotype: The conserved phenylalanine or tryptophan normally closing the CDR3 is absent here, so this likely arose from a read error. V gene TRBV19 combines with J gene TRBJ2-1; D possibly corresponds to TRBD1 (6 bases). Germline CDR1 is LNHDA and CDR2 is SQIVND (reference sequence). This CDR3 region has 14 residues. Trimming cost V 6 bases and J 8 bases, with 17 bases left between them. The CDR3 protein is CASSSRDNDDEQFL. The DNA of the CDR3 is TGTGCCAGTAGCAGCCGGGACAACGACGATGAGCAGTTCTTG.

There are a few counts of this clonotype. V and J are TRBV10-3 and TRBJ2-1; TRBD2 might be the D (5 bases). The V and J ends lost 3 bases and 9 bases respectively, with 15 bases between them. This CDR3 spans 14 amino acids. Germline V CDR1 and CDR2: ENHRY, SYGVKD. CDR3 sequence: CAISEEGEASEQFF. The CDR3 DNA follows: TGTGCCATCAGTGAAGAGGGCGAGGCCAGTGAGCAGTTCTTC.

V is TRBV19 and J is TRBJ1-5, with D perhaps TRBD1 (5 bases). Germline CDR1 is LNHDA and CDR2 is SQIVND (reference sequence). This CDR3 has 15 amino acids. The germline V and J ends were trimmed by 5 bases and 5 bases, with 16 bases remaining between them. The CDR3 loop is CASSAGAAPHQPQHF. The CDR3 DNA is TGTGCCAGTAGTGCCGGGGCCGCACCACATCAGCCCCAGCATTTT.

The table lists this clonotype with many counts. The chain carries TRBV7-3 and TRBJ2-1; TRBD2 is a possible D gene (6 bases). The CDR3 sequence is 15 residues long. Trimming shortened V by 5 bases and J by 1 base, and 12 bases separated the two germline ends. Germline CDR1 SGHTA, CDR2 FQGTGA. CDR3: CASSVGGGSYNEQFF. CDR3 coding DNA: TGTGCCAGCAGCGTGGGGGGAGGTTCCTACAATGAGCAGTTCTTC.

This chain connects TRBV7-3 to TRBJ2-2; 8 bases are a match to TRBD2. The germline V gene has CDR1 SGHTA and CDR2 FQGTGA. V shed 2 bases and J 6 bases; nucleotides not matched to a gene: 5. This CDR3 spans 15 amino acids. CDR3 sequence: CASSLAGGVAGELFF. The CDR3 region has the DNA TGTGCCAGCAGCTTAGCGGGAGGAGTTGCCGGGGAGCTGTTTTTT.

In this sample, this clonotype turned up many times. The rearrangement uses TRBV20-1 and TRBJ1-5; unclear D gene. The CDR3 consists of 10 residues. The V gene's germline CDR1 is DFQATT and CDR2 SNEGSKA (reference sequence). V was cut by 1 base and J by 7 bases, with 2 bases left in between. This chain's CDR3 is CSARGQPQHF. CDR3 DNA: TGCAGTGCTAGAGGGCAGCCCCAGCATTTT.

This clonotype has just a few counts. V usage is TRBV12-3 or TRBV12-4 and J usage is TRBJ1-2; 10 bases fit TRBD1. Trimming at V came to 6 bases and at J to 8 bases, leaving 6 bases not matched to a gene. This CDR3 is built from 13 residues. The CDR3 region is CASSRQGAPGYTF. The DNA for the CDR3 is TGTGCCAGCAGCCGACAGGGGGCGCCGGGCTACACCTTC.

This clonotype was recorded a few times. CDR3 protein: CATSRGRTDIQYF. The CDR3 nucleotides are TGTGCCACCAGCAGAGGCAGGACGGACATTCAGTACTTC. The chain joins TRBV15 to TRBJ2-4; D gene unclear. V was pared by 1 base and J by 8 bases, with 9 bases between. Germline-derived CDR1 and CDR2 are LNHNV and YYDKDF (reference sequence). There are 13 residues in the CDR3.

This clonotype was detected only once. This chain joins TRBV10-1 and TRBJ2-5, with D unclear. The CDR3 contains 13 residues. With 2 bases removed from V and 2 bases from J, the gap between germline ends came to 6 bases. Germline V lookup: CDR1 WNHNN, CDR2 SYGVQD (reference sequence). In DNA, the CDR3 is TGCGCCAGCAGTGAGGGTCAGCAAGAGACCCAGTACTTC. Translated, it gives CASSEGQQETQYF.

This clonotype was observed a few times. The V gene is TRBV25-1, the J gene TRBJ2-7; the D gene is possibly TRBD2 (5 bases). Germline loops: CDR1 MGHDK, CDR2 SYGVNS. Trimming removed 5 bases at V and 2 bases at J, with 10 bases between. The CDR3 contains 13 residues. The CDR3 is CASSYSGTYEQYF. The CDR3 bases are TGTGCCAGCAGTTACAGCGGTACCTACGAGCAGTACTTC.

The chain links TRBV20-1 to TRBJ2-7; possible D gene TRBD1, 7 bases. Per the germline V gene, CDR1 is DFQATT and CDR2 is SNEGSKA (reference sequence). This CDR3 is 16 amino acids long. The ends were cut back, 4 bases at V and 3 bases at J, with 22 bases in the middle. CDR3 DNA: TGCAGTGCTAAGGACGCCGGAGACAGGGACTTCTACGAGCAGTACTTC. Translating gives CSAKDAGDRDFYEQYF.

The chain uses TRBV20-1 and TRBJ2-5; D could derive from TRBD1 or TRBD2 (5 bases each). The CDR3 is made up of 16 amino acids. Germline lookup yields CDR1 DFQATT and CDR2 SNEGSKA (reference sequence). V lost 7 bases and J lost 5, with 26 bases in between. CDR3 region: CSGNSPSRDPWETQYF. CDR3 bases: TGCAGTGGCAACTCTCCTTCCCGGGACCCATGGGAGACCCAGTACTTC.

The chain employs TRBV5-4 and TRBJ1-1, with TRBD1 matching over 7 bases. Per the germline V gene, CDR1 is SGHNT and CDR2 is YYREEE (reference sequence). The CDR3 contains 14 residues. Losses at the gene ends were 4 bases for V and 7 bases for J; bases not matched to a gene: 10. For the CDR3, the DNA is TGTGCCAGCAGCCGCAACAGGGGCCTAGGTGAAGCTTTCTTT. Translation: CASSRNRGLGEAFF.

With regard to this clonotype: Just one base apart from a much larger clone, this may be a read error. The rearrangement links TRBV2 to TRBJ2-3, with D hard to call. Germline-derived CDR1 and CDR2 are SNHLY and FYNNEI. V lost 7 bases and J 2 bases, leaving 7 bases between the germline ends. There are 12 residues in the CDR3. The CDR3 reads CASTLITDTQYF. The CDR3 nucleotides read TGTGCCAGCACCTTGATCACAGATACGCAGTATTTT.

The chain carries TRBV12-3 or TRBV12-4 and TRBJ2-5; D possibly corresponds to TRBD2 (6 bases). V gave up 6 bases and J gave up 1 base, with 12 bases separating them. The CDR3 has 14 amino acids. This CDR3 is CASSRGSSQETQYF. The CDR3 bases are TGTGCCAGCAGCCGGGGGTCCAGCCAAGAGACCCAGTACTTC.

This clonotype was seen only a few times. The chain combines TRBV29-1 with TRBJ2-7, with 8 nucleotides matching TRBD1. J lost 3 bases, V lost 6 bases, and 7 bases had no gene match. Germline assignment: CDR1 SQVTM and CDR2 ANQGSEA. The CDR3 is 13 amino acids. CDR3 DNA: TGCAGCGTGCTCGGGACAGGAAACTACGAGCAGTACTTC. Protein product: CSVLGTGNYEQYF.

This clonotype appeared many times. The chain links TRBV13 to TRBJ1-5; D possibly corresponds to TRBD1 (5 bases). The CDR3 consists of 12 residues. The ends were cut back, 5 bases at V and 7 bases at J, with 9 bases in the middle. From germline, CDR1 is PRHDT and CDR2 FYEKMQ (reference sequence). CDR3: CASSLGGQPQHF. The CDR3 DNA follows: TGTGCCAGCAGCCTGGGGGGGCAGCCCCAGCATTTT.

This clonotype has ten or more counts. The chain uses TRBV7-2 and TRBJ2-1; D is uncertain. The CDR3 is 14 amino acids. The V end lost 5 bases, the J end lost 2 bases, and 10 bases lay between the germline ends. Germline-derived CDR1 and CDR2 are SGHTA and FQGNSA. The CDR3 here is CASSEIAPYNEQFF. The DNA for the CDR3 is TGTGCCAGCAGCGAGATCGCACCCTACAATGAGCAGTTCTTC.

The sample holds a few counts of this clonotype. CDR3 protein: CASSYRGKGEQFF. CDR3 in DNA: TGTGCCAGCAGTTATCGGGGAAAAGGCGAGCAGTTCTTC. This sequence joins TRBV6-5 and TRBJ2-1; weak D call: TRBD2 (5 bases). The ends were cut back, 3 bases at V and 10 bases at J, with 13 bases in the middle. The CDR3 length is 13 residues. The germline V gene encodes CDR1 MNHEY and CDR2 SVGAGI.

This clonotype was seen at least ten times. The chain couples TRBV11-2 to TRBJ2-7; 9 bases match TRBD2. In germline, CDR1 is SGHAT, CDR2 FQNNGV. Trimming at V came to 0 bases and at J to 2 bases, leaving 2 bases not matched to a gene. CDR3 size: 15 residues. CDR3 amino acids: CASSLEAGGTYEQYF. CDR3 DNA: TGTGCCAGCAGCTTAGAAGCGGGAGGCACCTACGAGCAGTACTTC.

This clonotype was seen ten or more times. The CDR3, as DNA: TGCGCCAGCAGCTTGGAAGGGACAGTTGTAGAAGCTTTCTTT. It specifies CASSLEGTVVEAFF. The chain employs TRBV5-1 and TRBJ1-1; TRBD1 aligns across 7 bases. Germline CDR1 is SGHRS and CDR2 is YFSETQ. V was clipped by 0 bases and J by 8 bases; unmatched bases: 7. The length of the CDR3 is 14 residues.